This TCR beta chain was found in a study of shared clonotypes between healthy human individuals. Study-level findings and limits: Sorted-subset sequencing was shown by rarefaction to be incomplete despite large depth.

Replicate sorted-subset PCRs were loaded with around 220 ng DNA, roughly 33,000 T cell genomes. Sequenced by immunoSEQ multiplex PCR; TCRdb stores in-frame clones only, minus some. The sample has around 1,000,000 clones, approximately 77% seen once. In regard to this clone: Its target is unknown.

CDR1 is SGHTA, CDR2 FQGNSA, per germline. Trimming removed 4 bases from V and 4 bases from J, with 12 bases in between. This CDR3 spans 14 amino acids. Material for sequencing was memory CD4+ T cells from PBMCs. Subset here: CD45RA-negative fraction. This receptor was taken from a man aged 18-30 years in good health. Some clones in this sample may be carry-over from other donors' samples. The gene calls are TRBV7-2 and TRBJ2-3; no firm D call. CDR3 sequence reads: CASSSLVFADTQYF. CDR3 nucleotide sequence: TGTGCCAGCAGCTCTTTAGTGTTTGCAGATACGCAGTATTTT.